This T cell receptor beta chain was retrieved from a study of blood T cell repertoires in COVID-19. Between the trimmed V and J ends, which lost 3 bases and 6 bases, there was a span of 8 bases. CDR3 length equals 12 residues. Original processing methods: Researchers report that nucleated cell counts were estimated from reference gene primer amplification. The repertoire was sequenced with immunoSEQ multiplex PCR; TCRdb's copy has only in-frame clones and lacks some. V and J calls and clone size come straight from that table; D and trimming were deduced from the DNA. The repertoire holds more than 200,000 clones, with approximately 82% as singletons.

Material: peripheral blood. The origin of this receptor is a woman aged 40-49 years who had recovered from COVID-19. V usage is TRBV12-3 or TRBV12-4 and J usage is TRBJ1-2; no clear D gene. This CDR3 reads CASSFAGDGYTF. The DNA of the CDR3 is TGTGCCAGCAGTTTCGCCGGTGATGGCTACACCTTC.